The next 5 T cell receptor beta chains were all read from a single sample in a study of blood T cell repertoires in COVID-19. Some clones are missing from TCRdb's copy, which holds only in-frame ones; the method was immunoSEQ multiplex PCR. The sample has some 500,000 clones, more than 75% seen once. What was sequenced was PBMCs or T cells enriched from blood (not recorded which). These receptors were collected from a woman in her thirties or forties who had recovered from COVID-19.

J is TRBJ1-4 and V is TRBV19; 8 bases align to TRBD1. Unmatched junction bases numbered 9, after V lost 1 base and J lost 8 bases. CDR1 and CDR2 from the germline V gene are LNHDA and SQIVND (reference sequence). CDR3 length: 16 amino acids. CDR3 sequence: CASSIVEGQGQEKLFF. The CDR3 DNA follows: TGTGCCAGTAGTATAGTAGAAGGACAGGGTCAGGAAAAACTGTTTTTT.

This rearrangement joins TRBV27 to TRBJ2-1, with D perhaps matching TRBD2 (6 bases). The CDR3 length is 15 residues. From germline, CDR1 is MNHEY and CDR2 SMNVEV (reference sequence). V lost 4 bases, J lost 4 bases, and 14 bases lay in between. CDR3 DNA: TGTGCCAGCAGTTATACCGGAGGGCCGTACAATGAGCAGTTCTTC. Encoded protein: CASSYTGGPYNEQFF.

V gene TRBV13 combines with J gene TRBJ1-1; a weak D match, TRBD1 (6 bases). Trimming pared 1 base from V and 4 bases from J, leaving 13 bases between. Germline-derived CDR1 and CDR2 are PRHDT and FYEKMQ (reference sequence). The CDR3 is made up of 15 amino acids. The CDR3 reads CASSLVQGAITEAFF. CDR3 bases: TGTGCCAGCAGCTTAGTACAGGGTGCGATCACTGAAGCTTTCTTT.

This chain links TRBV7-2 with TRBJ2-7, with TRBD1 matching over 7 bases. Germline lookup yields CDR1 SGHTA and CDR2 FQGNSA. The CDR3 loop spans 13 amino acids. J was trimmed by 6 bases and V by 2 bases; bases with no gene match: 4. The CDR3 reads CASSLKGAGEQYF. Written as DNA, the CDR3 is TGTGCCAGCAGCTTAAAGGGGGCCGGCGAGCAGTACTTC.

J is TRBJ2-3 and V is TRBV24-1; 10 positions agree with TRBD2. Germline CDR1 reads KGHDR; CDR2 reads SFDVKD. V was clipped by 5 bases and J by 2 bases; unmatched bases: 6. CDR3 length: 16 amino acids. The CDR3 region is CATSGSAGGVTDTQYF. In nucleotides, the CDR3 is TGTGCCACCAGTGGATCAGCGGGAGGGGTCACAGATACGCAGTATTTT.